This TCR beta chain is from a study of blood T cell repertoires in COVID-19. Study-level background: The study drew acute and convalescent COVID-19 samples from the United States, Italy and Spain. From T cells, B-cell-depleted T cells, or PBMCs came the material, which was cDNA or gDNA.

In the study's own analysis: Amplification of reference gene primers was used by the study to estimate nucleated cell counts. Produced via immunoSEQ multiplex PCR; TCRdb's table is partial and in-frame only. V, J and clone size are those of that table, while D and trimming were read from the DNA. The sample lists approximately 240,000 clones, under 85% occurring once. Followed longitudinally, the Seattle patients had been enrolled during active infection. Germline loops: CDR1 SGHAT, CDR2 FQNNGV. The CDR3 length is 16 residues. J gave up 4 bases and V 5 bases, and 9 bases lay outside the gene matches. J is TRBJ2-5 and V is TRBV11-2; 11 bases are a match to TRBD2. The TCR sequence derives from a woman aged 30 to 39 with COVID-19, enrolled during active disease. The sample comprised peripheral blood. For the CDR3, the DNA is TGTGCCAGCAGCCGGATTAGCGGGGGGGCCGCAGAGACCCAGTACTTC. The encoded protein is CASSRISGGAAETQYF.